One and the same sample provided the 3 T cell receptor beta chains below, sequenced in a study of lymphopenia after photon versus proton radiotherapy. The assay was immunoSEQ multiplex PCR, and TCRdb's table has in-frame clones only and misses some. This table holds about 65,000 clones, around 87% found once. The sequencing used peripheral blood, collected from a patient treated with proton-based radiotherapy. Receptor source: an elderly man with esophageal cancer.

The gene calls are TRBV27 and TRBJ2-7; no definite D call. V gave up 3 bases and J gave up 5 bases, with 11 bases separating them. This CDR3 has 13 amino acids. Germline V gives CDR1 MNHEY, CDR2 SMNVEV (reference sequence). The DNA for the CDR3 is TGTGCCAGCAGTTTTAGTGTAGCCCACGAGCAGTACTTC. Protein: CASSFSVAHEQYF.

Only one count was recorded for this clone. This chain joins TRBV6-6 and TRBJ2-4; tentative D call: TRBD1 (6 bases). Between the trimmed V and J ends, which lost 6 bases and 7 bases, there was a span of 19 bases. The CDR3 has 15 residues. The germline V gene encodes CDR1 MNHNY and CDR2 SVGAGI (reference sequence). The CDR3 DNA sequence: TGTGCCAGCAGGAACGTCCCGCCAGGGGACAACATTCAGTACTTC. Protein product: CASRNVPPGDNIQYF.

V is TRBV19 and J is TRBJ2-7, with D tentatively TRBD1 (5 bases). The V gene lost 6 bases and the J gene lost 4 bases, with 16 bases spanning the gap. CDR1 is LNHDA and CDR2 is SQIVND in the germline V gene (reference sequence). The CDR3 runs 14 residues. This CDR3 is CASSPGHLSYEQYF. The CDR3 DNA follows: TGTGCCAGTAGCCCAGGACACCTATCTTACGAGCAGTACTTC.